This is a list of T cell receptor beta chains from one sample in a study of shared clonotypes between healthy human individuals. TCRdb keeps only in-frame clones here, not all; method: immunoSEQ multiplex PCR. The table records roughly 1,600,000 clones, about 98.5% of them present only once. Sequencing was done on a sample of naive CD4+ T cells sorted from blood. Source of these receptors: a man younger than 45 in good health. Each CDR3 is given with its conserved first and last residue. A D gene is named only where the DNA matches it firmly. Some rows have no size entry. The others give once, few or many, or a class for an expanded clone.

d_call	clone_size	v_call	j_call	cdr3_aa	cdr3_nt
NA	NA	TRBV15	TRBJ2-5	CATSRDLVGETQYF	TGTGCCACCAGCAGAGATCTTGTGGGAGAGACCCAGTACTTC
NA	NA	TRBV11-2	TRBJ2-3	CASSEFRSYTDTQYF	TGTGCCAGCAGTGAATTTAGATCCTACACAGATACGCAGTATTTT
TRBD2	NA	TRBV10-3	TRBJ2-1	CAISESRLAGTYNEQFF	TGTGCCATCAGTGAGTCACGACTAGCGGGGACCTACAATGAGCAGTTCTTC
NA	NA	TRBV5-1	TRBJ1-2	CASSTSVANYGYTF	TGCGCCAGCAGCACGTCCGTGGCTAACTATGGCTACACCTTC
TRBD2	NA	TRBV9	TRBJ2-1	CASSWTSGSGGGDEQFF	TGTGCCAGCAGCTGGACTAGCGGGAGCGGAGGTGGGGATGAGCAGTTCTTC
NA	NA	TRBV7-2	TRBJ2-1	CASSLERVTYNEQFF	TGTGCCAGCAGCTTAGAAAGGGTGACCTACAATGAGCAGTTCTTC
NA	NA	TRBV28	TRBJ2-3	CASSPTHTQYF	TGTGCCAGCAGCCCAACACATACGCAGTATTTT
NA	NA	TRBV20-1	TRBJ2-2	CSARGPGELFF	TGCAGTGCTAGGGGACCCGGGGAGCTGTTTTTT
NA	NA	TRBV10-2	TRBJ2-5	CATANSGETQYF	TGCGCCACCGCTAATAGCGGCGAGACCCAGTACTTC
NA	NA	TRBV5-4	TRBJ2-1	CASSSWTIPSSYNEQFF	TGTGCCAGCAGCTCCTGGACTATCCCTAGCTCCTACAATGAGCAGTTCTTC
TRBD2	NA	TRBV27	TRBJ2-1	CASSRRLAGGRNEQFF	TGTGCCAGCAGTCGAAGACTAGCGGGAGGTCGGAATGAGCAGTTCTTC
NA	NA	TRBV6-5	TRBJ2-7	CASRSRGGASYEQYF	TGTGCCAGCAGATCCAGGGGCGGGGCCTCCTACGAGCAGTACTTC
TRBD2	NA	TRBV5-4	TRBJ2-3	CASSFGGRTDTQYF	TGTGCCAGCAGCTTCGGCGGGAGGACAGATACGCAGTATTTT
NA	NA	TRBV5-6	TRBJ2-7	CASSFTGSQYPEQYF	TGTGCCAGCAGCTTTACAGGCTCACAATACCCTGAGCAGTACTTC
NA	NA	TRBV27	TRBJ2-7	CASSPAGLLYEQYF	TGTGCCAGCAGTCCCGCAGGGTTACTCTACGAGCAGTACTTC
TRBD1	NA	TRBV18	TRBJ1-1	CASSPQQGIRTEAFF	TGTGCCAGCTCACCGCAACAGGGGATTCGGACTGAAGCTTTCTTT
TRBD2	NA	TRBV18	TRBJ2-7	CASSPILAGDEQYF	TGTGCCAGCTCACCAATATTAGCGGGAGACGAGCAGTACTTC
NA	NA	TRBV7-3	TRBJ1-1	CASSLMGTNTEVFF	TGTGCCAGCAGCTTAATGGGAACGAACACTGAAGTTTTCTTT
NA	NA	TRBV5-4	TRBJ2-3	CASSPDLADTQYF	TGTGCCAGCAGCCCTGATCTAGCAGATACGCAGTATTTT
NA	NA	TRBV28	TRBJ2-1	CASSLVGAGSYNEQFF	TGTGCCAGCAGTTTAGTTGGGGCCGGCTCCTACAATGAGCAGTTCTTC
TRBD1	NA	TRBV6-1	TRBJ2-7	CASSKGQLTYEQYF	TGTGCCAGTTCGAAGGGACAGCTTACTTACGAGCAGTACTTC
NA	NA	TRBV2	TRBJ2-7	CAGRGSYEQYF	TGTGCCGGCCGGGGGTCCTACGAGCAGTACTTC
NA	NA	TRBV18	TRBJ2-1	CASSPGPSSYNEQFF	TGTGCCAGCTCACCAGGCCCGAGCTCCTACAATGAGCAGTTCTTC
TRBD1	once	TRBV6-1	TRBJ1-2	CASSNRDRTYGYTF	TGTGCCAGCAGTAACCGGGACAGGACGTATGGCTACACCTTC
NA	NA	TRBV6-1	TRBJ2-7	CASSERPAYEQYF	TGTGCCAGCAGTGAGCGGCCGGCCTACGAGCAGTACTTC
NA	NA	TRBV4-1	TRBJ2-1	CASSLGLASYNEQFF	TGCGCCAGCAGCTTAGGACTCGCCTCCTACAATGAGCAGTTCTTC
NA	NA	TRBV7-2	TRBJ2-7	CASSLIVLGAYEQYF	TGTGCCAGCAGCTTAATAGTACTGGGCGCCTACGAGCAGTACTTC
NA	NA	TRBV7-2	TRBJ2-3	CASSSGGSTQYF	TGTGCCAGCAGCTCTGGGGGAAGTACGCAGTATTTT
NA	NA	TRBV29-1	TRBJ2-1	CSPQGLNNEQFF	TGCAGCCCACAAGGGCTGAACAATGAGCAGTTCTTC
NA	NA	TRBV27	TRBJ2-5	CASSKTQETQYF	TGTGCCAGCAGCAAGACGCAGGAGACCCAGTACTTC
TRBD2	once	TRBV28	TRBJ2-1	CASLNGGRGDEQFF	TGTGCCAGCCTCAATGGAGGGAGGGGAGATGAGCAGTTCTTC
NA	NA	TRBV6-5	TRBJ2-1	CASSSPTTRNEQFF	TGTGCCAGCAGTTCCCCGACTACCCGCAATGAGCAGTTCTTC
NA	NA	TRBV25-1	TRBJ2-3	CASSVGPTVWYSDTQYF	TGTGCCAGCAGTGTAGGCCCGACAGTATGGTATTCAGATACGCAGTATTTT
NA	NA	TRBV28	TRBJ1-2	CASSFGSGGYTF	TGTGCCAGCAGTTTTGGCTCCGGGGGCTACACCTTC
TRBD1	NA	TRBV5-4	TRBJ2-2	CASSLGGGQANTGELFF	TGTGCCAGCAGCTTGGGAGGGGGACAGGCGAACACCGGGGAGCTGTTTTTT
TRBD1	NA	TRBV5-1	TRBJ2-7	CASSFRVSPGQGVHEQYF	TGCGCCAGCAGCTTCCGGGTCTCCCCGGGACAGGGTGTCCACGAGCAGTACTTC